The entry below gives a single TCR beta chain sequence along with its context. No antigen is known for it. Repertoires were generated with immunoSEQ multiplex PCR, while TCRdb's copy carries only in-frame clones and drops some. The repertoire holds around 180,000 clones, with more than 70% as singletons. The source of the sample is a study of T cell responses to AZD1222 COVID-19 vaccine. Germline V gives CDR1 MDHEN, CDR2 SYDVKM. The CDR3 has 10 residues. V lost 4 bases, J lost 4 bases, and 1 base lay in between. Study-wide results and caveats: No repertoire was sampled before or during the peak T cell response, only after it. At baseline, just six or seven AZD1222 recipients tested seropositive. Across the whole spike, CD4 TCRs peaked at regions 160-218 and 743-854. Close to half of spike-specific TCRs reportedly recognize unmutated variant regions.

Sequenced here: peripheral blood, sampled 28 days after the second AZD1222 dose. This clonotype originated in an adult who received the AZD1222 COVID-19 vaccine. The chain recombines TRBV28 with TRBJ2-5; no definite D call. CDR3 sequence reads: CASSSETQYF. CDR3 DNA: TGTGCCAGCAGTTCAGAGACCCAGTACTTC.